The following is a T cell receptor (beta chain) sequence with its context. What it binds is unknown. This record comes from a study of T cell responses to AZD1222 COVID-19 vaccine. Whole-study results and caveats: The donor cohort was predominantly white British with a female majority, and clonal diversity may have been underestimated.

Libraries were prepared by immunoSEQ multiplex PCR; TCRdb keeps only in-frame clonotypes and omits some of them. The top ten hold 4.4% of the sample, which has around 150,000 clones, roughly 94% seen once. From germline, CDR1 is MDHEN and CDR2 SYDVKM. V lost 5 bases, J lost 8 bases, and 21 bases stayed unmatched. The CDR3 sequence is 19 residues long. This clonotype originated in an adult in good health. The sequenced sample was peripheral blood, obtained on day 0 of MenACWY control vaccination. The J gene is TRBJ1-4, the V gene TRBV28, with 9 bases lining up with TRBD1. The CDR3 loop reads CASSLRDRVWVVDKEKLFF. The CDR3 DNA follows: TGTGCCAGCAGTCTCAGGGACAGGGTTTGGGTGGTCGATAAAGAAAAACTGTTTTTT.